This TCR beta chain originates from a study of OX40 agonist ivuxolimab in advanced cancers. Background on the study: It was permissible to have had prior anti-PD-1, anti-PD-L1 or anti-CTLA-4 therapy, and around 41% had some. Study-level results: Mean expanded clone counts were higher in CD8+ than CD4+ T cells.

Trimming removed 8 bases from V and 8 bases from J, with 19 bases in between. Per germline, CDR1 LNHDA and CDR2 SQIVND (reference sequence). CDR3 length: 14 amino acids. With regard to this clone: Its antigen is not known.

This table comes from immunoSEQ multiplex PCR, and its TCRdb copy is limited to in-frame clones, with some not included. This table holds approximately 77,000 clones, approximately 86% found once. This rearrangement joins TRBV19 to TRBJ1-5; D remains ambiguous. The sample in question was CD4+ or CD8+ T cells sorted from blood, obtained in a trial of the OX40 agonist ivuxolimab. The sequence was obtained from an adult with an advanced solid tumor such as melanoma, head and neck, liver or kidney cancer. CDR3 region: CASDKRATPEPQHF. The CDR3 DNA is TGTGCCAGTGATAAAAGGGCCACCCCGGAGCCCCAGCATTTT.